The clone carrying this T cell receptor beta chain appeared a few times. The CDR3 has 15 residues. The germline V gene encodes CDR1 PRHDT and CDR2 FYEKMQ (reference sequence). Trimming cost V 5 bases and J 2 bases, with 12 bases left between them. Method: immunoSEQ multiplex PCR; TCRdb's copy keeps in-frame clones and lacks some. The sample includes hundreds of thousands of clones, approximately 87% seen only once; the top ten take approximately 0.011%. The sample comes from a study of shared T cell receptors in the human thymus. The same data also contributed to another study, on human thymus T cells. Per that paper: Thymic resections from corrective heart surgery supplied the tissue. Blood and thymic repertoires both appeared biased in V and J gene usage. Unrelated individuals had highly overlapping thymic repertoires, as reported in related research.

The receptor comes from a boy younger than two with a congenital heart defect. This chain joins TRBV13 and TRBJ2-2; possible D gene TRBD1, 5 bases. Sequenced: thymocytes. The CDR3 sequence is CASSVGLVNTGELFF. CDR3 bases: TGTGCCAGCAGCGTGGGGCTAGTCAACACCGGGGAGCTGTTTTTT.